This T cell receptor (beta chain) was profiled in a study of T-cell reconstitution after alpha-beta-depleted transplantation in children. This CDR3 is 11 amino acids long. Per the germline V gene, CDR1 is DFQATT and CDR2 is SNEGSKA (reference sequence). V gave up 3 bases and J gave up 8 bases, with 8 bases separating them. A TCRbeta library incorporating unique molecular identifiers was prepared. MiXCR, applied by TCRdb to the PCR reads, yields one record per CDR3 protein. This sample yields 350,000 to 400,000 distinct CDR3 sequences, of which approximately 12% are seen a single time; 4.3% belongs to the top ten. This clonotype was seen a few times.

Source: PBMCs, taken from the stem cell graft. This chain uses TRBV20-1 with TRBJ2-1; D is unresolved. This TCR came from a human donor who donated a stem cell graft to a child with Fanconi anemia. CDR3 sequence reads: CSARRGDEQFF. For the CDR3, the DNA is TGCAGTGCTAGGAGAGGCGATGAGCAGTTCTTC.